One sample yielded the 28 T cell receptor beta chains listed below, sequenced in a study of a mutant IDH1 vaccine in newly diagnosed glioma. No antigen has been assigned to these receptors. Time point: week 23, last vaccination. The vaccine gave 300 ug of a 20-mer mutant IDH1 peptide subcutaneously per dose. TCRdb's table, derived via immunoSEQ multiplex PCR, lists solely in-frame clones and lacks some. The sample shows 60,000 to 85,000 clones, 75% to 90% of them seen only once. Sample: PBMCs, taken from a glioma patient whose treatment included an IDH1 peptide vaccine. These receptors were taken from a woman in her forties or fifties with glioma.

This chain uses TRBV9 with TRBJ2-6; D might be TRBD1 or TRBD2, each matching 5 bases. The CDR3 covers 19 residues. CDR1 and CDR2 (germline): SGDLS, YYNGEE. Trimming left V 0 bases short and J 0 bases short, with 16 bases between. CDR3 amino acids: CASSVVGRLGGSGANVLTF. CDR3 nucleotides: TGTGCCAGCAGCGTAGTTGGGAGACTTGGGGGCTCTGGGGCCAACGTCCTGACTTTC.

This clone has a handful of counts. CDR3 in DNA: TGTGCCAGCAGCGTAGGAATGGGGGGGGAGACCCAGTACTTC. This encodes CASSVGMGGETQYF. The chain joins TRBV9 to TRBJ2-5; 7 bases map to TRBD2. The germline V gene encodes CDR1 SGDLS and CDR2 YYNGEE. This CDR3 spans 14 amino acids. V lost 0 bases and J lost 5; bases outside the gene matches: 4.

This chain links TRBV1 with TRBJ2-7; the table names TRBD2, a call not compared with the DNA. TRBV1 is an annotated pseudogene. The length of the CDR3 is 16 residues. For the CDR3, the DNA is TGCACCAGCAGCCCCTCCCTACTAGCAATCCCCTACGAGCAGTACTTC. It encodes CTSSPSLLAIPYEQYF.

The V gene is TRBV6-5, the J gene TRBJ1-5; TRBD1 aligns across 11 bases. The CDR3 has 14 amino acids. V gave up 5 bases and J gave up 5 bases; unmatched junction bases: 2. CDR1 is MNHEY, CDR2 SVGAGI, per germline. Written as DNA, the CDR3 is TGTGCCAGCAGTCAGGACAGGGGGCATCAGCCCCAGCATTTT. This codes for CASSQDRGHQPQHF.

The chain joins TRBV11-2 to TRBJ1-2; a weak D match, TRBD1 (6 bases). Per the germline V gene, CDR1 is SGHAT and CDR2 is FQNNGV. The germline V and J ends were trimmed by 5 bases and 2 bases, with 18 bases remaining between them. This CDR3 is 16 amino acids long. The CDR3 sequence: CASSMGTPRRNYGYTF. The CDR3 nucleotides read TGTGCCAGCAGCATGGGGACACCCAGAAGAAACTATGGCTACACCTTC.

The V gene is TRBV4-2, the J gene TRBJ2-7; TRBD1 matches at 12 bases. Germline values: CDR1 LGHNA, CDR2 YNFKEQ. V was clipped by 0 bases and J by 6 bases; unmatched bases: 3. This CDR3 has 15 residues. CDR3 region: CASSQEGTGGGEQYF. The CDR3 region has the DNA TGTGCCAGCAGCCAAGAAGGGACAGGGGGCGGCGAGCAGTACTTC.

In its sample, this clone ranks as medium-sized. The V gene is TRBV11-3, the J gene TRBJ1-1; D uncertain. CDR3 length equals 11 residues. V shed 6 bases and J shed 8 bases, with 10 bases lying between them. CDR1 and CDR2 (germline): SGHNT, YENEEA. CDR3 nucleotides: TGTGCCAGCAGTGACGGCGGCGAAGCTTTCTTT. Its protein product is CASSDGGEAFF.

The chain links TRBV7-9 to TRBJ2-7; D tentatively reads TRBD1 or TRBD2 (5 bases each). V lost 4 bases, J lost 0 bases, and 10 bases lay in between. Germline V gene sequence: CDR1 SEHNR, CDR2 FQNEAQ (reference sequence). The CDR3 is 14 amino acids. The CDR3, as DNA: TGTGCCAGCAGCTCCGGGACGGACTCCTACGAGCAGTACTTC. This encodes CASSSGTDSYEQYF.

The rearrangement uses TRBV25-1 and TRBJ2-3, with 8 bases matching TRBD2. V dropped 2 bases and J dropped 2; count of bases not matched to a gene: 12. Germline V gene sequence: CDR1 MGHDK, CDR2 SYGVNS. The CDR3 totals 18 residues. CDR3 sequence (DNA): TGTGCCAGCAGTGAAAGAGGGCGACTAGCGAAACTCACAGATACGCAGTATTTT. Its translation: CASSERGRLAKLTDTQYF.

This rearrangement joins TRBV7-9 to TRBJ2-5; D remains unclear. The DNA end favors TRBJ2-7, so the J call may be wrong. The germline V gene encodes CDR1 SEHNR and CDR2 FQNEAQ (reference sequence). The length of the CDR3 is 15 residues. CDR3 sequence: CASSPAPRPPPEQYF. The CDR3 DNA reads TGTGCCAGCAGCCCGGCTCCGAGGCCCCCCCCCGAGCAGTACTTC.

The rearrangement uses TRBV28 and TRBJ2-7, with D tentatively TRBD1 (6 bases). Germline-derived CDR1 and CDR2 are MDHEN and SYDVKM. The V end lost 5 bases, the J end lost 6 bases, and 17 bases lay between the germline ends. The CDR3 has 14 amino acids. The CDR3 region is CASSPPDRPGEQYF. The CDR3 DNA follows: TGTGCCAGCAGTCCCCCCGACAGGCCCGGCGAGCAGTACTTC.

The chain links TRBV7-8 to TRBJ2-2, with D unclear. V lost 1 base and J 0 bases, leaving 3 bases between the germline ends. Germline V CDR1 and CDR2: SGHVS, FQNEAQ. The CDR3 loop spans 14 amino acids. The CDR3 sequence is CASSLGANTGELFF. DNA for the CDR3: TGTGCCAGCAGCTTAGGCGCGAACACCGGGGAGCTGTTTTTT.

The chain employs TRBV30 and TRBJ2-1; 8 bases fit TRBD2. Germline lookup yields CDR1 GTSNPN and CDR2 SVGIG (reference sequence). The CDR3 contains 15 residues. V trimming: 1 base; J trimming: 9 bases; junction bases outside the gene matches: 11. The CDR3 is CAWSGIKAGVGEQFF. As DNA, the CDR3 is TGTGCCTGGAGTGGTATAAAAGCGGGAGTAGGTGAGCAGTTCTTC. Variable domain in full (rest from reference TRBV30 and TRBJ2-1): SQTIHQWPATLVQPVGSPLSLECTVEGTSNPNLYWYRQAAGRGLQLLFYSVGIGQISSEVPQNLSASRPQDRQFILSSKKLLLSDSGFYLCAWSGIKAGVGEQFFGPGTRLTVL.

This chain joins TRBV5-1 and TRBJ2-1; D ambiguous. With 1 base removed from V and 6 bases from J, the gap between germline ends came to 2 bases. CDR1 is SGHRS and CDR2 is YFSETQ in the germline V gene. The CDR3 runs 11 residues. In DNA, the CDR3 is TGCGCCAGCAGCTTGAGCAATGAGCAGTTCTTC. It translates to CASSLSNEQFF.

This clone was counted a few times. This chain's CDR3 is CATMPGTGWGQPQHF. The CDR3 DNA reads TGTGCCACCATGCCAGGGACGGGCTGGGGTCAGCCCCAGCATTTT. The J gene is TRBJ1-5, the V gene TRBV19, with D possibly matching TRBD1 (5 bases). The CDR3 has 15 amino acids. Germline lookup yields CDR1 LNHDA and CDR2 SQIVND (reference sequence). Trimming took off 10 bases at V and 6 bases at J, with 22 bases between the two ends.

This rearrangement joins TRBV2 to TRBJ1-2, with D possibly TRBD1 on 6 matching bases. Trimming left V 5 bases short and J 3 bases short, with 13 bases between. The germline V gene has CDR1 SNHLY and CDR2 FYNNEI. CDR3 length: 14 amino acids. The CDR3 DNA is TGTGCCAGCAGTCAAAAAGGGGGAGACTATGGCTACACCTTC. It yields the protein CASSQKGGDYGYTF.

The chain joins TRBV4-1 to TRBJ2-7; 7 bases agree with TRBD2. The CDR3 has 16 amino acids. Germline CDR1 and CDR2: MGHRA and YSYEKL. J was trimmed by 6 bases and V by 0 bases; bases with no gene match: 11. The CDR3 bases are TGCGCCAGCAGCCAAGAGGCCCAACTAGCGCCGGCCGAGCAGTACTTC. This encodes CASSQEAQLAPAEQYF.

The chain links TRBV27 to TRBJ1-5; D is undetermined. CDR1 is MNHEY, CDR2 SMNVEV, per germline (reference sequence). Between the trimmed V and J ends, which lost 6 bases and 0 bases, there was a span of 6 bases. CDR3 length: 13 residues. Here the CDR3 DNA reads TGTGCCAGCAGCAGACTTAGCAATCAGCCCCAGCATTTT. Amino acid sequence: CASSRLSNQPQHF.

V and J are TRBV2 and TRBJ2-7; TRBD2 aligns across 7 bases. Per the germline V gene, CDR1 is SNHLY and CDR2 is FYNNEI. V dropped 6 bases and J dropped 5; count of bases not matched to a gene: 10. This CDR3 has 14 amino acids. The CDR3 is CASSRITTSDEQYF. CDR3 nucleotides: TGTGCCAGCAGCCGGATAACCACTAGCGACGAGCAGTACTTC.

By sample share, this clone is medium-sized (0.01 to 0.1%). The chain links TRBV7-3 to TRBJ1-1; 7 nucleotides match TRBD1. The CDR3 contains 14 residues. The V segment lost 2 bases and the J segment 1 base; nucleotides outside the gene matches: 1. Germline V gene data show CDR1 as SGHTA and CDR2 as FQGTGA. The chain's CDR3 is CASSLGTENTEAFF. The CDR3 DNA sequence: TGTGCCAGCAGCTTAGGGACAGAGAACACTGAAGCTTTCTTT.

The rearrangement joins TRBV4-1 to TRBJ2-5; weak D call: TRBD1 (7 bases). V was shortened by 0 bases and J by 5 bases, with 13 bases between the two germline ends. CDR3 size: 15 residues. Germline CDR1 MGHRA, CDR2 YSYEKL. This chain's CDR3 is CASSQDQGGWETQYF. CDR3 nucleotide sequence: TGCGCCAGCAGCCAAGATCAGGGGGGATGGGAGACCCAGTACTTC.

This clone has only one observation. J is TRBJ2-1 and V is TRBV5-1; no reliable D call. This CDR3 region has 14 residues. CDR1 and CDR2 from the germline V gene are SGHRS and YFSETQ. V was pared by 4 bases and J by 8 bases, with 16 bases between. CDR3 nucleotides: TGCGCCAGCAGCGACCCGGCCTGGTCGGATGAGCAGTTCTTC. Its translation is CASSDPAWSDEQFF.

This chain connects TRBV9 to TRBJ1-5; 10 nucleotides line up with TRBD1. V gave up 3 bases and J gave up 6 bases; unmatched junction bases: 3. CDR3 size: 14 residues. The germline V gene has CDR1 SGDLS and CDR2 YYNGEE. In DNA form, the CDR3 reads TGTGCCAGCAGCGGGACAGGGGGGCGTCAGCCCCAGCATTTT. Translation gives CASSGTGGRQPQHF.

This clone is a singleton in its sample. V gene TRBV4-2 combines with J gene TRBJ2-7; 9 bases match TRBD2. The germline V gene encodes CDR1 LGHNA and CDR2 YNFKEQ. V lost 3 bases and J lost 2; bases outside the gene matches: 8. The CDR3 totals 16 residues. The CDR3 sequence is CASSQDLTSGAYEQYF. The CDR3 DNA reads TGTGCCAGCAGCCAGGACTTGACTAGCGGAGCCTACGAGCAGTACTTC.

J is TRBJ2-2 and V is TRBV5-5; 7 bases agree with TRBD2. Looked up from germline, CDR1 is SGHKS and CDR2 is YYEKEE (reference sequence). V was clipped by 2 bases and J by 4 bases; unmatched bases: 8. The CDR3 extends over 16 amino acids. CDR3 loop: CASSLSPGGSTGELFF. CDR3 coding DNA: TGTGCCAGCAGCTTATCTCCGGGGGGAAGCACCGGGGAGCTGTTTTTT.

The chain links TRBV29-1 to TRBJ2-1, with D possibly matching TRBD2 (6 bases). Trimming pared 2 bases from V and 6 bases from J, leaving 20 bases between. The CDR3 has 16 amino acids. Germline values: CDR1 SQVTM, CDR2 ANQGSEA. The CDR3 nucleotides are TGCAGCGTTGAAATAACTAGCTGGGGAGTCCGCAATGAGCAGTTCTTC. Translated, it gives CSVEITSWGVRNEQFF.

The V gene is TRBV14, the J gene TRBJ1-2, with a weak D call TRBD1 (5 bases). In germline, CDR1 is SGHDN, CDR2 FVKESK. Trimming removed 4 bases from V and 8 bases from J, with 14 bases in between. The CDR3 runs to 13 residues. CDR3 in DNA: TGTGCCAGCAGCCCGGGGGGGATTTGGGGCTACACCTTC. Protein sequence: CASSPGGIWGYTF.

The J gene is TRBJ2-7, the V gene TRBV11-2; D is ambiguous. CDR3 length: 14 residues. Trimming took 9 bases from V and 0 from J, leaving 15 bases between them. Germline V CDR1 and CDR2: SGHAT, FQNNGV. This chain's CDR3 is CASKMDRASYEQYF. The CDR3 coding sequence is TGTGCCAGTAAAATGGACCGTGCCTCCTACGAGCAGTACTTC.